This T cell receptor (beta chain) was captured in a study of T cells in Graves' hyperthyroidism and ophthalmopathy. This clonotype occurred a few times. RNA transcripts were the template for amplifying TCR beta CDR3 regions. Primed by the HTBI set, a first-round RT-PCR was run on the TCR CDR3. Each CDR3 protein is one row after TCRdb ran MiXCR on the multiplex PCR reads. The sample gives about 560,000 distinct CDR3 sequences, roughly 50% of which show up once; 8.2% is in the top ten. Germline lookup yields CDR1 DFQATT and CDR2 SNEGSKA (reference sequence). Trimming removed 3 bases at V and 4 bases at J, with 9 bases between. This CDR3 has 13 residues.

This TCR came from a young woman with Graves' hyperthyroidism. Sequenced: peripheral blood or thyroid tissue (not recorded which). This sequence joins TRBV20-1 and TRBJ1-4, with a tentative D call TRBD1 (5 bases). In DNA, the CDR3 is TGCAGTGCTAGGGCAGGGAGTAATGAAAAACTGTTTTTT. Protein sequence: CSARAGSNEKLFF.